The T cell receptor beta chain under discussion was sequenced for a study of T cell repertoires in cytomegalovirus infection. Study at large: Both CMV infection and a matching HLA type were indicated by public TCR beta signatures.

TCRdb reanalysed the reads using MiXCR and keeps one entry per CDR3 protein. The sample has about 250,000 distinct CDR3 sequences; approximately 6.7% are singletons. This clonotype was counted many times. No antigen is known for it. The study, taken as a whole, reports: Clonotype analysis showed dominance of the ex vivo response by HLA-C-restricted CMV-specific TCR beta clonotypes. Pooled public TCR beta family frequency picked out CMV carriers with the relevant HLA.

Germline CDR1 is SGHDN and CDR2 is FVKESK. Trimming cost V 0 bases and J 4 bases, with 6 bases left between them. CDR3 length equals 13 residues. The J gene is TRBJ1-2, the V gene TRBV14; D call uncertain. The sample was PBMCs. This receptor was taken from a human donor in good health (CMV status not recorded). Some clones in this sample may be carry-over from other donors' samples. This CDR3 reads CASSQDYSYGYTF. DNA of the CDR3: TGTGCCAGCAGCCAAGATTACAGCTATGGCTACACCTTC.